The 15 T cell receptor beta chains listed next were all sequenced from one sample in a study of CD8+ T cells in alopecia areata. Extracted RNA was reverse transcribed, and the resulting cDNA served as sequencing template. The table came from immunoSEQ multiplex PCR; TCRdb's copy has only in-frame clones and leaves some out. The sample yields around 200,000 clones, 40% to 65% seen once. The sample's treatment: oral pan-JAK inhibitor, 5-10 mg twice daily. The sample here was CD8+ T cells sorted from blood, taken at week 24, from a patient treated with tofacitinib. These receptors were taken from a human donor with alopecia areata.

The chain employs TRBV27 and TRBJ1-1; D not resolved. The CDR3 spans 15 residues. Looked up from germline, CDR1 is MNHEY and CDR2 is SMNVEV (reference sequence). Trimming pared 0 bases from V and 1 base from J, leaving 9 bases between. CDR3 in DNA: TGTGCCAGCAGTTTATCCCCGCAGGCGAACACTGAAGCTTTCTTT. This encodes CASSLSPQANTEAFF.

This clone occurred once. The chain combines TRBV30 with TRBJ2-1; TRBD1 is a possible D gene (6 bases). V was shortened by 7 bases and J by 5 bases, with 9 bases between the two germline ends. CDR3 size: 11 residues. The germline CDR1 and CDR2 sequences are GTSNPN and SVGIG (reference sequence). This CDR3 is CAFRGNNEQFF. In DNA, the CDR3 is TGTGCCTTTAGGGGGAACAATGAGCAGTTCTTC.

This clone was counted only a few times. The same CDR3 can be traced to other DNA sequences in this sample. The chain couples TRBV7-3 to TRBJ2-1, with a possible D match to TRBD1 (6 bases). V lost 5 bases, J lost 1 base, and 9 bases lay in between. Germline V CDR1 and CDR2: SGHTA, FQGTGA. CDR3 length: 14 residues. The CDR3 sequence is CASSPGTSYNEQFF. The CDR3 DNA reads as TGTGCCAGCAGCCCGGGGACATCCTACAATGAGCAGTTCTTC.

This clone was counted only a few times. The rearrangement uses TRBV9 and TRBJ1-5, with 8 bases aligning to TRBD1. Losses at the gene ends were 0 bases for V and 6 bases for J; bases not matched to a gene: 2. Germline assignment: CDR1 SGDLS and CDR2 YYNGEE. This CDR3 has 14 amino acids. CDR3 residues: CASSVGQGAQPQHF. CDR3 in DNA: TGTGCCAGCAGCGTAGGCCAGGGGGCTCAGCCCCAGCATTTT.

The V call is TRBV4-3, the J call TRBJ2-6; D is unclear. Trimming removed 0 bases from V and 0 bases from J, with 6 bases in between. CDR1 is LGHNA, CDR2 YSLEER, per germline. CDR3 length equals 16 residues. The CDR3 here is CASSQDSSSGANVLTF. The CDR3 DNA follows: TGCGCCAGCAGCCAAGATTCTAGCTCTGGGGCCAACGTCCTGACTTTC.

The chain has TRBV6-5 and TRBJ2-7, with D tentatively TRBD2 (6 bases). The CDR3 totals 15 residues. The germline V gene encodes CDR1 MNHEY and CDR2 SVGAGI. V was trimmed by 7 bases and J by 0 bases, leaving 16 bases between them. The CDR3 sequence: CASNPRAGPSYEQYF. DNA of the CDR3: TGTGCCAGCAATCCCCGGGCGGGGCCCTCCTACGAGCAGTACTTC.

This clone has a handful of counts. The sample has other DNA sequences that encode this CDR3 too. The chain recombines TRBV7-2 with TRBJ2-7; no definite D call. Germline CDR1 reads SGHTA; CDR2 reads FQGNSA. The V and J ends lost 6 bases and 2 bases respectively, with 5 bases between them. This CDR3 spans 11 amino acids. Here the CDR3 DNA reads TGTGCCAGCAGTTCTACCTACGAGCAGTACTTC. This sequence encodes CASSSTYEQYF.

This clone was counted between two and nine times. CDR3: CASSDHPGGSYEQYF. Here the CDR3 DNA reads TGTGCCAGCAGCGACCATCCTGGCGGCTCGTACGAGCAGTACTTC. V gene TRBV9 combines with J gene TRBJ2-7; D remains ambiguous. Per the germline V gene, CDR1 is SGDLS and CDR2 is YYNGEE. The CDR3 covers 15 residues. V was cut by 3 bases and J by 4 bases, with 17 bases left in between.

V usage is TRBV7-3 and J usage is TRBJ1-1; maybe TRBD1 (6 bases). Germline V CDR1 and CDR2: SGHTA, FQGTGA. This CDR3 has 13 residues. V was clipped by 2 bases and J by 6 bases, with 10 bases between them. CDR3 sequence reads: CASSLGGRSEAFF. The DNA for the CDR3 is TGTGCCAGCAGCTTAGGGGGGCGATCTGAAGCTTTCTTT. Combining the CDR3 with reference TRBV7-3 and TRBJ1-1 gives the whole variable domain GAGVSQTPSNKVTEKGKYVELRCDPISGHTALYWYRQSLGQGPEFLIYFQGTGAADDSGLPNDRFFAVRPEGSVSTLKIQRTERGDSAVYLCASSLGGRSEAFFGQGTRLTVV.

This clone was seen only a few times. J is TRBJ2-4 and V is TRBV25-1; D gene uncertain. Germline assignment: CDR1 MGHDK and CDR2 SYGVNS. Trimming removed 3 bases from V and 7 bases from J, with 4 bases in between. The CDR3 is 11 residues long. CDR3 residues: CASSDGNIQYF. The CDR3 region has the DNA TGTGCCAGCAGTGATGGGAACATTCAGTACTTC.

This clone was recorded a few times. This chain joins TRBV7-9 and TRBJ2-4; weak D call: TRBD1 (5 bases). Germline CDR1 and CDR2: SEHNR and FQNEAQ (reference sequence). This CDR3 comprises 11 residues. V was cut by 9 bases and J by 13 bases, with 16 bases left in between. The DNA for the CDR3 is TGTGCCAGTGGGGCCATATCCCTCCAGTACTTC. Amino acid sequence: CASGAISLQYF.

The chain uses TRBV5-1 and TRBJ2-1; D unresolved. This CDR3 contains 11 residues. Germline V gene data show CDR1 as SGHRS and CDR2 as YFSETQ. V lost 1 base, J lost 9 bases, and 5 bases lay in between. The CDR3: CASSLTGEQFF. The CDR3 DNA sequence: TGCGCCAGCAGCTTGACTGGTGAGCAGTTCTTC.

A single count supports this clone. V usage is TRBV9 and J usage is TRBJ2-7; maybe TRBD1 (7 bases). Germline assignment: CDR1 SGDLS and CDR2 YYNGEE. V lost 1 base and J 5 bases, leaving 22 bases between the germline ends. The CDR3 length is 17 residues. CDR3 region: CASSVTGELGQKNEQYF. The CDR3 bases are TGTGCCAGCAGCGTAACGGGAGAACTGGGACAGAAAAACGAGCAGTACTTC.

CDR3 sequence (DNA): TGTGCCAGCAGGGACCCTCGAGTTGTGAACACTGAAGCTTTCTTT. Protein sequence: CASRDPRVVNTEAFF. This rearrangement joins TRBV6-6 to TRBJ1-1, with D hard to call. With 6 bases removed from V and 0 bases from J, the gap between germline ends came to 14 bases. Germline CDR1 and CDR2: MNHNY and SVGAGI (reference sequence). The CDR3 sequence is 15 residues long.

V and J are TRBV11-2 and TRBJ1-6; 8 bases map to TRBD1. V lost 5 bases, J lost 0 bases, and 12 bases stayed unmatched. In germline, CDR1 is SGHAT, CDR2 FQNNGV. The CDR3 extends over 19 amino acids. For the CDR3, the DNA is TGTGCCAGCAGCCCGGTGGGGGACAGGAGGAGCTCCTATAATTCACCCCTCCACTTT. Its protein is CASSPVGDRRSSYNSPLHF.